Shown below are 17 T cell receptor beta chains from a single sample sequenced in a study of cytomegalovirus exposure and HLA in healthy donors. The PCR made use of 60 Vbeta and 13 Jbeta primers. Clones were read by immunoSEQ multiplex PCR, and TCRdb kept only the in-frame ones, dropping some. The sample lists fewer than 200,000 clones; 82% were seen once. The material sequenced was PBMCs. The origin of the receptors is a girl aged 10 to 17 in good health and CMV-seropositive.

This chain links TRBV19 with TRBJ2-3; no reliable D call. Germline CDR1 reads LNHDA; CDR2 reads SQIVND (reference sequence). This CDR3 is built from 13 residues. V lost 5 bases and J 6 bases, leaving 12 bases between the germline ends. The CDR3, as DNA: TGTGCCAGTAGTCCCCCCTTGTTGGATACGCAGTATTTT. This sequence encodes CASSPPLLDTQYF.

The V gene is TRBV6-5, the J gene TRBJ2-3; possibly TRBD2 for D (6 bases). The CDR3 is 13 residues long. Germline V CDR1 and CDR2: MNHEY, SVGAGI. V lost 2 bases and J 13 bases, leaving 16 bases between the germline ends. CDR3 residues: CASSYGYGGSEYF. CDR3 nucleotides: TGTGCCAGCAGTTACGGTTATGGGGGGTCAGAGTATTTT.

The rearrangement uses TRBV28 and TRBJ2-7, with 10 nucleotides matching TRBD2. The CDR3 sequence is 14 residues long. The V segment lost 6 bases and the J segment 0 bases; nucleotides outside the gene matches: 2. The germline V gene encodes CDR1 MDHEN and CDR2 SYDVKM. In DNA form, the CDR3 reads TGTGCCAGCAGAGCGGGAGGGCCCTCCTACGAGCAGTACTTC. Translating gives CASRAGGPSYEQYF. Based on the CDR3 plus reference TRBV28 and TRBJ2-7, the full variable domain is DVKVTQSSRYLVKRTGEKVFLECVQDMDHENMFWYRQDPGLGLRLIYFSYDVKMKEKGDIPEGYSVSREKKERFSLILESASTNQTSMYLCASRAGGPSYEQYFGPGTRLTVT.

The chain has TRBV5-1 and TRBJ1-3; the match to TRBD1 covers 7 bases. The germline V gene has CDR1 SGHRS and CDR2 YFSETQ. V lost 2 bases to trimming and J lost 3 bases; unmatched junction nucleotides: 8. The CDR3 extends over 16 amino acids. The DNA of the CDR3 is TGCGCCAGCAGCTTTCAACAGGGGACGGGTGGAAACACCATATATTTT. Amino acids: CASSFQQGTGGNTIYF.

Worth noting for this clone: The germline gene is not matched at one end of the junction; a read error may be the cause. V and J are TRBV7-2 and TRBJ1-1; 9 bases are a match to TRBD1. CDR1 and CDR2 (germline): SGHTA, FQGNSA. The CDR3 sequence is 16 residues long. The CDR3 bases are TGTGCCAACAGCTTAGTGGCGACAGGGGGGTACACTGAAGCTTTCTTT. Protein: CANSLVATGGYTEAFF.

A single count supports this clone. This chain joins TRBV7-9 and TRBJ2-7; weak D call: TRBD2 (5 bases). This CDR3 is 14 amino acids long. V lost 0 bases, J lost 6 bases, and 12 bases lay in between. Germline values: CDR1 SEHNR, CDR2 FQNEAQ (reference sequence). The CDR3 loop reads CASSLAGSLGEQYF. Here the CDR3 DNA reads TGTGCCAGCAGCTTAGCGGGGAGTTTAGGCGAGCAGTACTTC.

A few counts support this clone. This chain joins TRBV25-1 and TRBJ1-1; D is ambiguous. V dropped 0 bases and J dropped 4 bases, with 12 bases sitting between them. The CDR3 totals 15 residues. The germline V gene encodes CDR1 MGHDK and CDR2 SYGVNS. CDR3 residues: CASSEYPGFGTEAFF. The CDR3 DNA reads TGTGCCAGCAGTGAATACCCGGGATTCGGCACTGAAGCTTTCTTT.

The DNA of the CDR3 is TGTGCCAGCAGCCCGTTGGCGGCAGGGCGGACAAAGGATGGCTACACCTTC. Protein sequence: CASSPLAAGRTKDGYTF. The chain carries TRBV7-9 and TRBJ1-2; possibly TRBD1 for D (5 bases). V lost 5 bases and J lost 6, with 25 bases in between. Germline assignment: CDR1 SEHNR and CDR2 FQNEAQ (reference sequence). The CDR3 is made up of 17 amino acids.

V gene TRBV5-6 combines with J gene TRBJ2-7; 7 bases align to TRBD1. Trimming removed 6 bases from V and 2 bases from J; junction bases left unmatched: 8. The CDR3 extends over 14 amino acids. Germline V CDR1 and CDR2: SGHDT, YYEEEE. CDR3 region: CASTFSTGTYEQYF. Written as DNA, the CDR3 is TGTGCCAGCACCTTCTCGACAGGGACCTACGAGCAGTACTTC.

The V gene is TRBV11-3, the J gene TRBJ2-5; 7 bases match TRBD2. The CDR3 is made up of 15 amino acids. Losses at the gene ends were 4 bases for V and 2 bases for J; bases not matched to a gene: 7. Germline V gives CDR1 SGHNT, CDR2 YENEEA. This chain's CDR3 is CASSSGGERQETQYF. The CDR3 DNA sequence: TGTGCCAGCAGCTCGGGGGGAGAACGTCAAGAGACCCAGTACTTC.

The V and J genes are TRBV7-9 and TRBJ2-1; 12 nucleotides align to TRBD1. The CDR3 extends over 18 amino acids. Germline values: CDR1 SEHNR, CDR2 FQNEAQ (reference sequence). V dropped 5 bases and J dropped 8; count of bases not matched to a gene: 16. Written as DNA, the CDR3 is TGTGCCAGCAGCCCAAGACCGGGACAGGGGGCGGGTAGCGATGAGCAGTTCTTC. As protein: CASSPRPGQGAGSDEQFF.

V usage is TRBV5-1 and J usage is TRBJ1-2; 7 nucleotides match TRBD1. The CDR3 contains 15 residues. The V and J ends lost 5 bases and 6 bases, in that order; junction bases with no gene match: 13. CDR1 is SGHRS, CDR2 YFSETQ, per germline. The CDR3 is CASRQTGDFYHGYTF. CDR3 coding DNA: TGCGCCAGCAGGCAAACAGGGGATTTTTATCATGGCTACACCTTC.

Comments on this clone: This specimen includes other DNA sequences encoding the same CDR3. DNA for the CDR3: TGTGCCAGCAGTCCCCTAAAGCGGGAGGCCCTACCCGAGCAGTACTTC. Encoded protein: CASSPLKREALPEQYF. The chain links TRBV28 to TRBJ2-7; 9 positions match TRBD2. Trimming cost V 5 bases and J 6 bases; bases outside gene matches: 14. The germline gives CDR1 MDHEN, CDR2 SYDVKM. This CDR3 contains 16 residues.

This chain uses TRBV18 with TRBJ2-3, with a tentative D call TRBD1 (5 bases). Trimming removed 1 base from V and 4 bases from J, with 9 bases in between. The germline CDR1 and CDR2 sequences are KGHSH and LQKENI. CDR3 length: 14 residues. The CDR3 region is CASSPQVRADTQYF. DNA of the CDR3: TGTGCCAGCTCACCACAGGTCAGGGCAGATACGCAGTATTTT.

V is TRBV9 and J is TRBJ1-4; D is unresolved. This CDR3 is 13 amino acids long. Germline CDR1 reads SGDLS; CDR2 reads YYNGEE. The germline V and J ends were trimmed by 7 bases and 0 bases, with 7 bases remaining between them. The CDR3: CASGGATNEKLFF. CDR3 nucleotide sequence: TGTGCCAGCGGAGGTGCAACTAATGAAAAACTGTTTTTT. Filled out from reference TRBV9 and TRBJ1-4, the complete variable domain reads DSGVTQTPKHLITATGQRVTLRCSPRSGDLSVYWYQQSLDQGLQFLIQYYNGEERAKGNILERFSAQQFPDLHSELNLSSLELGDSALYFCASGGATNEKLFFGSGTQLSVL.

The chain employs TRBV13 and TRBJ2-7; D might be TRBD2 (7 bases). Germline-derived CDR1 and CDR2 are PRHDT and FYEKMQ (reference sequence). The length of the CDR3 is 13 residues. V was pared by 5 bases and J by 7 bases, with 15 bases between. CDR3 coding DNA: TGTGCCAGCAGCCGAGGGGGGGTTCGGGAGCAGTACTTC. Protein product: CASSRGGVREQYF.

The chain combines TRBV19 with TRBJ2-1; 11 bases fit TRBD1. CDR1 and CDR2 from the germline V gene are LNHDA and SQIVND (reference sequence). J was trimmed by 4 bases and V by 3 bases; bases with no gene match: 2. The CDR3 is made up of 15 amino acids. CDR3 sequence: CASSIGTGGYNEQFF. The CDR3 DNA follows: TGTGCCAGTAGTATCGGGACAGGGGGGTACAATGAGCAGTTCTTC.